The rows below give T cell receptor beta chains drawn from one sample of a study of cytomegalovirus exposure and HLA in healthy donors. The data were produced by immunoSEQ multiplex PCR, yet TCRdb's version contains in-frame clones alone and is incomplete. The sample records about 250,000 clones, roughly 87% being singletons. The source material was PBMCs. These receptors were taken from a man between 18 and 35 years old in good health and CMV-seropositive. Both conserved end residues are part of each CDR3. D genes are given only for firm matches. Expanded clones get a size class; other rows say once, few or many, or leave the size out.

abundance: -; len: 15; j_gene: TRBJ2-6; d_gene: -; v_gene: TRBV28; CDR3aa: CASSTYRERANVLTF; CDR3nt: TGTGCCAGCAGCACGTACCGGGAGAGGGCCAACGTCCTGACTTTC
abundance: -; len: 15; j_gene: TRBJ2-7; d_gene: TRBD1; v_gene: TRBV28; CDR3aa: CASSGTGGPTYEQYF; CDR3nt: TGTGCCAGCAGTGGAACAGGGGGACCGACCTACGAGCAGTACTTC
abundance: -; len: 15; j_gene: TRBJ1-5; d_gene: -; v_gene: TRBV9; CDR3aa: CASSATGYSNQPQHF; CDR3nt: TGTGCCAGCAGCGCTACAGGCTATAGCAATCAGCCCCAGCATTTT
abundance: -; len: 13; j_gene: TRBJ2-5; d_gene: TRBD2; v_gene: TRBV2; CDR3aa: CASAGARQETQYF; CDR3nt: TGTGCCAGCGCGGGAGCGAGGCAAGAGACCCAGTACTTC
abundance: -; len: 15; j_gene: TRBJ1-2; d_gene: TRBD1; v_gene: TRBV7-9; CDR3aa: CASSLHDKGANGYTF; CDR3nt: TGTGCCAGCAGCTTACACGACAAGGGGGCGAATGGCTACACCTTC
abundance: -; len: 16; j_gene: TRBJ2-7; d_gene: -; v_gene: TRBV5-1; CDR3aa: CASSLSNRGGSYEQYF; CDR3nt: TGCGCCAGCAGCTTATCAAACAGGGGAGGTTCCTACGAGCAGTACTTC
abundance: -; len: 12; j_gene: TRBJ2-7; d_gene: -; v_gene: TRBV30; CDR3aa: CAWSAQGYEQYF; CDR3nt: TGTGCCTGGAGTGCTCAGGGATACGAGCAGTACTTC
abundance: once; len: 14; j_gene: TRBJ1-2; d_gene: TRBD1; v_gene: TRBV5-1; CDR3aa: CASSTGTGNYGYTF; CDR3nt: TGCGCCAGCAGCACCGGGACAGGGAACTATGGCTACACCTTC
abundance: -; len: 12; j_gene: TRBJ1-2; d_gene: -; v_gene: TRBV6-4; CDR3aa: CASSEVDYGYTF; CDR3nt: TGTGCCAGCAGTGAGGTCGACTATGGCTACACCTTC
abundance: -; len: 15; j_gene: TRBJ2-3; d_gene: -; v_gene: TRBV6-4; CDR3aa: CASSDSPGGTDTQYF; CDR3nt: TGTGCCAGCAGTGACTCGCCAGGGGGCACAGATACGCAGTATTTT
abundance: -; len: 16; j_gene: TRBJ1-2; d_gene: -; v_gene: TRBV30; CDR3aa: CAWSPTGGLANYGYTF; CDR3nt: TGTGCCTGGAGCCCTACGGGGGGATTAGCTAACTATGGCTACACCTTC
abundance: -; len: 13; j_gene: TRBJ2-3; d_gene: TRBD2; v_gene: TRBV29-1; CDR3aa: CSVRGVSTDTQYF; CDR3nt: TGCAGCGTTCGGGGGGTTAGCACAGATACGCAGTATTTT
abundance: -; len: 15; j_gene: TRBJ2-3; d_gene: TRBD2; v_gene: TRBV7-2; CDR3aa: CASSFTSGRADTQYF; CDR3nt: TGTGCCAGCAGCTTCACTAGCGGGAGGGCAGATACGCAGTATTTT
abundance: -; len: 12; j_gene: TRBJ1-1; d_gene: -; v_gene: TRBV6-5; CDR3aa: CASSISNTEAFF; CDR3nt: TGTGCCAGCAGTATCAGCAACACTGAAGCTTTCTTT
abundance: -; len: 19; j_gene: TRBJ2-1; d_gene: TRBD2; v_gene: TRBV19; CDR3aa: CASSSPSGREAAAYNEQFF; CDR3nt: TGTGCCAGTAGTTCCCCTAGCGGGAGAGAGGCCGCGGCATACAATGAGCAGTTCTTC
abundance: -; len: 13; j_gene: TRBJ2-7; d_gene: TRBD2; v_gene: TRBV29-1; CDR3aa: CSVALAGPYEQYF; CDR3nt: TGCAGCGTGGCTTTAGCGGGACCCTACGAGCAGTACTTC
abundance: many; len: 14; j_gene: TRBJ1-2; d_gene: -; v_gene: TRBV7-2; CDR3aa: CASSLARAGYGYTF; CDR3nt: TGTGCCAGCAGCTTAGCGCGGGCTGGCTATGGCTACACCTTC
abundance: -; len: 14; j_gene: TRBJ1-1; d_gene: TRBD1; v_gene: TRBV25-1; CDR3aa: CASSYRTGETEAFF; CDR3nt: TGTGCCAGCAGTTACCGGACAGGGGAAACTGAAGCTTTCTTT
abundance: -; len: 16; j_gene: TRBJ2-7; d_gene: TRBD2; v_gene: TRBV5-1; CDR3aa: CASSLGLAGLSYEQYF; CDR3nt: TGCGCCAGCAGTTTGGGACTAGCGGGATTGTCCTACGAGCAGTACTTC
abundance: -; len: 14; j_gene: TRBJ2-2; d_gene: -; v_gene: TRBV28; CDR3aa: CASSSVGYTGELFF; CDR3nt: TGTGCCAGCAGTTCCGTCGGGTACACCGGGGAGCTGTTTTTT
abundance: -; len: 13; j_gene: TRBJ2-1; d_gene: -; v_gene: TRBV5-1; CDR3aa: CASSDPPYNEQFF; CDR3nt: TGCGCCAGCAGCGACCCCCCCTACAATGAGCAGTTCTTC
abundance: -; len: 11; j_gene: TRBJ2-5; d_gene: -; v_gene: TRBV20-1; CDR3aa: CSARNAETQYF; CDR3nt: TGCAGTGCTAGAAATGCTGAGACCCAGTACTTC
abundance: -; len: 19; j_gene: TRBJ1-3; d_gene: TRBD1; v_gene: TRBV11-3; CDR3aa: CASSLAPGQGSVSGNTIYF; CDR3nt: TGTGCCAGCAGCTTAGCTCCGGGACAGGGTTCCGTAAGCGGAAACACCATATATTTT
abundance: -; len: 14; j_gene: TRBJ1-1; d_gene: -; v_gene: TRBV27; CDR3aa: CASKTGLMNTEAFF; CDR3nt: TGTGCCAGCAAAACAGGGCTTATGAACACTGAAGCTTTCTTT
abundance: -; len: 15; j_gene: TRBJ1-5; d_gene: -; v_gene: TRBV4-1; CDR3aa: CASSQNGLGNQPQHF; CDR3nt: TGCGCCAGCAGCCAAAACGGCCTGGGGAATCAGCCCCAGCATTTT
abundance: -; len: 13; j_gene: TRBJ1-1; d_gene: -; v_gene: TRBV18; CDR3aa: CASSPELNTEAFF; CDR3nt: TGTGCCAGCTCACCTGAGTTGAACACTGAAGCTTTCTTT
abundance: -; len: 16; j_gene: TRBJ2-2; d_gene: -; v_gene: TRBV7-9; CDR3aa: CASSHPTGLNTGELFF; CDR3nt: TGTGCCAGCAGCCACCCGACAGGATTGAACACCGGGGAGCTGTTTTTT
abundance: -; len: 18; j_gene: TRBJ2-3; d_gene: TRBD2; v_gene: TRBV30; CDR3aa: CAWSLARTSGSRSDTQYF; CDR3nt: TGTGCCTGGAGCTTGGCCCGGACTAGCGGGAGTAGGTCAGATACGCAGTATTTT
abundance: -; len: 15; j_gene: TRBJ1-1; d_gene: -; v_gene: TRBV27; CDR3aa: CASSLEAGKNTEAFF; CDR3nt: TGTGCCAGCAGTTTAGAGGCAGGGAAAAACACTGAAGCTTTCTTT
abundance: -; len: 15; j_gene: TRBJ2-6; d_gene: -; v_gene: TRBV19; CDR3aa: CASSIGSSGANVLTF; CDR3nt: TGTGCCAGTAGTATAGGGAGCTCTGGGGCCAACGTCCTGACTTTC
abundance: -; len: 14; j_gene: TRBJ1-1; d_gene: -; v_gene: TRBV28; CDR3aa: CASSRYSGVTEAFF; CDR3nt: TGTGCCAGCAGTCGATACAGTGGGGTCACTGAAGCTTTCTTT
abundance: -; len: 14; j_gene: TRBJ2-7; d_gene: -; v_gene: TRBV5-5; CDR3aa: CASSRDTAGIEQYF; CDR3nt: TGTGCCAGCAGCCGTGACACGGCAGGGATCGAGCAGTACTTC
abundance: -; len: 13; j_gene: TRBJ1-2; d_gene: -; v_gene: TRBV6-1; CDR3aa: CASSSTSVGGYTF; CDR3nt: TGTGCCAGCAGCTCGACCTCGGTTGGTGGCTACACCTTC
abundance: -; len: 13; j_gene: TRBJ2-5; d_gene: -; v_gene: TRBV7-2; CDR3aa: CASSGKGLETQYF; CDR3nt: TGTGCCAGCAGCGGTAAGGGGCTGGAGACCCAGTACTTC
abundance: -; len: 15; j_gene: TRBJ2-2; d_gene: -; v_gene: TRBV4-1; CDR3aa: CASSQGWSDTGELFF; CDR3nt: TGCGCCAGCAGCCAGGGGTGGTCGGACACCGGGGAGCTGTTTTTT
abundance: -; len: 14; j_gene: TRBJ1-1; d_gene: -; v_gene: TRBV6-1; CDR3aa: CASSSRRRQPEAFF; CDR3nt: TGTGCCAGCAGTTCCCGGCGGCGCCAGCCTGAAGCTTTCTTT
abundance: -; len: 13; j_gene: TRBJ2-2; d_gene: -; v_gene: TRBV2; CDR3aa: CASSGVGTGELFF; CDR3nt: TGTGCCAGCAGTGGGGTTGGAACCGGGGAGCTGTTTTTT
abundance: -; len: 13; j_gene: TRBJ1-2; d_gene: -; v_gene: TRBV6-1; CDR3aa: CASIITADYGYTF; CDR3nt: TGTGCCAGCATTATAACAGCCGACTATGGCTACACCTTC
abundance: -; len: 18; j_gene: TRBJ2-5; d_gene: TRBD1; v_gene: TRBV5-4; CDR3aa: CASSPKTRQGAGQETQYF; CDR3nt: TGTGCCAGCAGCCCAAAAACCCGACAGGGGGCAGGGCAAGAGACCCAGTACTTC
abundance: -; len: 15; j_gene: TRBJ1-5; d_gene: -; v_gene: TRBV4-1; CDR3aa: CASSQEVHQNQPQHF; CDR3nt: TGCGCCAGCAGCCAAGAGGTCCACCAGAATCAGCCCCAGCATTTT
abundance: -; len: 18; j_gene: TRBJ2-1; d_gene: TRBD2; v_gene: TRBV27; CDR3aa: CASRRLPYPGLAPNEQFF; CDR3nt: TGTGCCAGCAGGCGACTTCCATATCCGGGACTAGCTCCCAATGAGCAGTTCTTC
abundance: -; len: 14; j_gene: TRBJ1-2; d_gene: -; v_gene: TRBV5-1; CDR3aa: CASKGQSEGYGYTF; CDR3nt: TGCGCCAGCAAAGGGCAGTCGGAGGGGTATGGCTACACCTTC
abundance: -; len: 15; j_gene: TRBJ2-1; d_gene: TRBD1; v_gene: TRBV5-4; CDR3aa: CASSSGQYSYNEQFF; CDR3nt: TGTGCCAGCAGCTCGGGACAGTATTCCTACAATGAGCAGTTCTTC
abundance: few; len: 13; j_gene: TRBJ1-2; d_gene: TRBD1; v_gene: TRBV2; CDR3aa: CASSEDRGLGYTF; CDR3nt: TGTGCCAGCAGTGAGGACAGGGGGCTTGGCTACACCTTC
abundance: -; len: 16; j_gene: TRBJ2-6; d_gene: -; v_gene: TRBV27; CDR3aa: CASTLEWGAGANVLTF; CDR3nt: TGTGCCAGCACACTTGAATGGGGGGCTGGGGCCAACGTCCTGACTTTC